These 3 T cell receptor beta chains share one sample of origin, sequenced in a study of T cells in localized non-small cell lung cancer. The protocol was immunoSEQ multiplex PCR, while the TCRdb copy is restricted to in-frame clones and leaves out a portion. The sample has some 11,000 clones, 25% to 30% seen once; the top ten hold approximately 5%. The sequencing here drew on lung tumor tissue, taken before any cancer treatment. The origin of the receptors is a man aged 35 to 69 with stage I lung adenocarcinoma.

This clone was seen more than once but under ten times. The V and J genes are TRBV9 and TRBJ2-7, with 7 bases that match TRBD1. The CDR3 totals 16 residues. The germline CDR1 and CDR2 sequences are SGDLS and YYNGEE. Unmatched junction bases numbered 10, after V lost 0 bases and J lost 4 bases. The CDR3 loop reads CASSVGYGTAKYEQYF. CDR3 DNA: TGTGCCAGCAGCGTAGGATACGGGACAGCAAAGTACGAGCAGTACTTC.

This clone was detected a few times. The chain is built from TRBV11-3 and TRBJ2-3, with a weak D call TRBD2 (5 bases). The CDR3 loop spans 14 amino acids. Germline V gene lookup returns CDR1 SGHNT and CDR2 YENEEA. Between the trimmed V and J ends, which lost 3 bases and 2 bases, there was a span of 9 bases. CDR3 nucleotides: TGTGCCAGCAGCTTGAGAGGGCACACAGATACGCAGTATTTT. Amino acid sequence: CASSLRGHTDTQYF.

The chain joins TRBV9 to TRBJ1-1, with 7 bases lining up with TRBD1. This CDR3 has 14 residues. With 0 bases clipped from V and 3 bases from J, the junction kept 2 bases outside the gene matches. The germline V gene has CDR1 SGDLS and CDR2 YYNGEE. The CDR3 sequence is CASSVGQGDTEAFF. The CDR3 region has the DNA TGTGCCAGCAGCGTAGGACAGGGTGACACTGAAGCTTTCTTT.